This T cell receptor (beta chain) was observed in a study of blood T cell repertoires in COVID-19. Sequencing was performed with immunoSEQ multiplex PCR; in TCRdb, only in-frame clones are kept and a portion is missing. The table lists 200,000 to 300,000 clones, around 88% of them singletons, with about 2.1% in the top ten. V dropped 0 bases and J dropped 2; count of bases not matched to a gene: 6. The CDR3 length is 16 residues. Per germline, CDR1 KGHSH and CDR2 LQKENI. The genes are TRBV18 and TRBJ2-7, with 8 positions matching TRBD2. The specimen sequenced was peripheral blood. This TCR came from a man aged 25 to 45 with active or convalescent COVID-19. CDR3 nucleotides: TGTGCCAGCTCACCACCTTATGCGGGGGGAACCTACGAGCAGTACTTC. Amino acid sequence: CASSPPYAGGTYEQYF. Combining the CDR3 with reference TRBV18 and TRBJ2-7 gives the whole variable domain NAGVMQNPRHLVRRRGQEARLRCSPMKGHSHVYWYRQLPEEGLKFMVYLQKENIIDESGMPKERFSAEFPKEGPSILRIQQVVRGDSAAYFCASSPPYAGGTYEQYFGPGTRLTVT.